These T cell receptor beta chains were read from a single sample in a study of beta chain features in type 1 diabetes. TCRdb's copy holds only in-frame clones and misses some; the assay was immunoSEQ multiplex PCR. The sample has roughly 230,000 clones; approximately 11% are singletons. Sequencing was carried out using naive CD4+ T cells from blood. These receptor sequences come from a man aged 25-45 years with type 1 diabetes. Both conserved end residues are part of each CDR3. The D gene is left open where the match is weak. Part of the rows lack a size; the others show once, few, many or a class for expanded clones.

V: TRBV6-6; size: few; D: NA; J: TRBJ2-3; DNA: TGTGCCAGCACCCAGTCTGGCACAGATACGCAGTATTTT; CDR3: CASTQSGTDTQYF
V: TRBV10-3; size: NA; D: NA; J: TRBJ2-2; DNA: TGTGCCATCAGTGCCACCGAATCAGGGGCGGGTGTGCTGTTTTTT; CDR3: CAISATESGAGVLFF
V: TRBV28; size: NA; D: NA; J: TRBJ1-2; DNA: TGTGCCAGCAGTTTGGGGGGTAACTATGGCTACACCTTC; CDR3: CASSLGGNYGYTF
V: TRBV28; size: NA; D: TRBD1; J: TRBJ1-2; DNA: TGTGCCAGCAGTTCAGGACAGGGGAAAGGCTACACCTTC; CDR3: CASSSGQGKGYTF
V: TRBV4-3; size: NA; D: NA; J: TRBJ2-5; DNA: TGCGCCAGCAGCCAAGAGGCCGGGTTGGAGACCCAGTACTTC; CDR3: CASSQEAGLETQYF
V: TRBV7-9; size: NA; D: NA; J: TRBJ2-7; DNA: TGTGCCAGCAGCCCGGCGGTGTACGAGCAGTACTTC; CDR3: CASSPAVYEQYF
V: TRBV2; size: NA; D: NA; J: TRBJ2-3; DNA: TGTGCCAGCAGAATGGGCCCTTACGATACGCAGTATTTT; CDR3: CASRMGPYDTQYF
V: TRBV4-2; size: few; D: NA; J: TRBJ1-4; DNA: TGTGCCAGCAGCCAAGAGCGGGGGAGCGGAATAAATGAAAAACTGTTTTTT; CDR3: CASSQERGSGINEKLFF
V: TRBV11-2; size: few; D: NA; J: TRBJ2-5; DNA: TGTGCCAGCAGCTTCGGTCGGGTAGAGACCCAGTACTTC; CDR3: CASSFGRVETQYF
V: TRBV4-1; size: few; D: TRBD2; J: TRBJ2-1; DNA: TGCGCCAGCAGCCACTCAGGGAGGGGCCATCGTTACAATGAGCAGTTCTTC; CDR3: CASSHSGRGHRYNEQFF
V: TRBV7-9; size: NA; D: NA; J: TRBJ2-7; DNA: TGTGCCAGCAGCTTTGCCGGGATCCACGAGCAGTACTTC; CDR3: CASSFAGIHEQYF
V: TRBV6-5; size: few; D: NA; J: TRBJ2-7; DNA: TGTGCCAGCAGCCCTGCCGGGACACATTACGAGCAGTACTTC; CDR3: CASSPAGTHYEQYF
V: TRBV20-1; size: few; D: NA; J: TRBJ1-2; DNA: TGCAGTGCCGTATATAACTATGGCTACACCTTC; CDR3: CSAVYNYGYTF
V: TRBV6-6; size: NA; D: TRBD1; J: TRBJ1-2; DNA: TGTGCCAGCACCGAGACAGGGCTCTATGGCTACACCTTC; CDR3: CASTETGLYGYTF
V: TRBV2; size: few; D: NA; J: TRBJ1-1; DNA: TGTGCCGGGGGGGCAGGGAAGAGTGAAGCTTTCTTT; CDR3: CAGGAGKSEAFF
V: TRBV6-5; size: NA; D: NA; J: TRBJ2-3; DNA: TGTGCCAGCAGTTACGGGCAGACCACAGATACGCAGTATTTT; CDR3: CASSYGQTTDTQYF
V: TRBV5-1; size: NA; D: NA; J: TRBJ1-6; DNA: TGCGCCAGCAGCCGAGGTCGAGATTCACCCCTCCACTTT; CDR3: CASSRGRDSPLHF
V: TRBV6-6; size: NA; D: NA; J: TRBJ2-7; DNA: TGTGCCAGCAGTTACTTTTCGGGATACGAGCAGTACTTC; CDR3: CASSYFSGYEQYF
V: TRBV9; size: NA; D: NA; J: TRBJ1-4; DNA: TGTGCCAGCAGCTTAGACCCCCGGAGCGAAAAACTGTTTTTT; CDR3: CASSLDPRSEKLFF
V: TRBV6-5; size: NA; D: NA; J: TRBJ2-5; DNA: TGTGCCAGCAGTTACTCCGGCGGAGGTTCGGAGACCCAGTACTTC; CDR3: CASSYSGGGSETQYF
V: TRBV7-2; size: few; D: NA; J: TRBJ2-5; DNA: TGTGCCAGCAGTCCGGGGGTATCAGAGACCCAGTACTTC; CDR3: CASSPGVSETQYF
V: TRBV29-1; size: NA; D: TRBD2; J: TRBJ2-3; DNA: TGCAGCGTTTTTAGCGGGGGGGCATCAGATACGCAGTATTTT; CDR3: CSVFSGGASDTQYF
V: TRBV9; size: few; D: NA; J: TRBJ2-1; DNA: TGTGCCAGCAGCGACAGGGAAAATGAGCAGTTCTTC; CDR3: CASSDRENEQFF
V: TRBV18; size: few; D: NA; J: TRBJ2-5; DNA: TGTGCCACGGGGTACCAAGAGACCCAGTACTTC; CDR3: CATGYQETQYF
V: TRBV11-2; size: few; D: TRBD1; J: TRBJ2-5; DNA: TGTGCCAGCAGCTACGGGACAGGGGAGTTAGAGACCCAGTACTTC; CDR3: CASSYGTGELETQYF
V: TRBV5-1; size: few; D: TRBD2; J: TRBJ2-5; DNA: TGCGCCAGCAGCCCGGGACTAGCGGGGGACCAAGAGACCCAGTACTTC; CDR3: CASSPGLAGDQETQYF
V: TRBV9; size: NA; D: NA; J: TRBJ2-1; DNA: TGTGCCAGCAGCGCCAGGGAGGTACCCCTATACAATGAGCAGTTCTTC; CDR3: CASSAREVPLYNEQFF
V: TRBV28; size: few; D: NA; J: TRBJ1-2; DNA: TGTGCCAGCAGCATTCCAGGGTTCTATGGCTACACCTTC; CDR3: CASSIPGFYGYTF
V: TRBV5-1; size: few; D: NA; J: TRBJ2-7; DNA: TGCGCCAGCAGCTTGGACCGGGGGGCCCCAACCTACGAGCAGTACTTC; CDR3: CASSLDRGAPTYEQYF
V: TRBV29-1; size: few; D: NA; J: TRBJ2-5; DNA: TGCAGCGTTACTCAGGGACAAGAGACCCAGTACTTC; CDR3: CSVTQGQETQYF
V: TRBV5-6; size: NA; D: TRBD1; J: TRBJ2-6; DNA: TGTGCCAGCAGCGCTAGGACAGGGGTAATGTCTGGGGCCAACGTCCTGACTTTC; CDR3: CASSARTGVMSGANVLTF
V: TRBV27; size: few; D: NA; J: TRBJ1-2; DNA: TGTGCCAGCAGTCCGAACAGGGTCGGCTACACCTTC; CDR3: CASSPNRVGYTF
V: TRBV29-1; size: NA; D: TRBD1; J: TRBJ1-1; DNA: TGCAGCGTTGCACAGGGGGCCGGAAACGGAGGAGCTTTCTTT; CDR3: CSVAQGAGNGGAFF
V: TRBV6-6; size: NA; D: TRBD2; J: TRBJ2-5; DNA: TGTGCCAGCAGCCCCGGGACTAGCGGACGGATTGAGACCCAGTACTTC; CDR3: CASSPGTSGRIETQYF
V: TRBV5-1; size: NA; D: TRBD2; J: TRBJ2-7; DNA: TGCGCCAGCAGCTTGGCCAGCATTACTAGCGGGGACCACGAGCAGTACTTC; CDR3: CASSLASITSGDHEQYF
V: TRBV5-1; size: NA; D: NA; J: TRBJ1-1; DNA: TGCGCCAGCAGCTTGGCCTCAGGGCCGAGGAACACTGAAGCTTTCTTT; CDR3: CASSLASGPRNTEAFF
V: TRBV27; size: few; D: TRBD2; J: TRBJ2-2; DNA: TGTGCCAGCAGACTAGCGGGGGTTGGGACCGGGGAGCTGTTTTTT; CDR3: CASRLAGVGTGELFF
V: TRBV18; size: few; D: TRBD1; J: TRBJ2-7; DNA: TGTGCCAGCTCACCACCAGGGACAGTTCTTTTGGAGCAGTACTTC; CDR3: CASSPPGTVLLEQYF
V: TRBV7-2; size: NA; D: NA; J: TRBJ2-4; DNA: TGTGCCAGCAGCTTCACAGACAGAAACATTCAGTACTTC; CDR3: CASSFTDRNIQYF
V: TRBV9; size: few; D: TRBD1; J: TRBJ1-5; DNA: TGTGCCAGCAGCGAGGGCACAGGGGACTATCAGCCCCAGCATTTT; CDR3: CASSEGTGDYQPQHF
V: TRBV10-3; size: few; D: TRBD2; J: TRBJ2-1; DNA: TGTGCCATCAGTGAGTCGAGGCGGGGGGCCTACAATGAGCAGTTCTTC; CDR3: CAISESRRGAYNEQFF
V: TRBV28; size: NA; D: NA; J: TRBJ1-6; DNA: TGTGCCAGCAGTTTCCATCTGACACGGTGGGATTCACCCCTCCACTTT; CDR3: CASSFHLTRWDSPLHF
V: TRBV5-1; size: few; D: NA; J: TRBJ2-7; DNA: TGCGCCAGCAGCTTGACGGGGGAAAGCTCCTACGAGCAGTACTTC; CDR3: CASSLTGESSYEQYF
V: TRBV7-9; size: few; D: TRBD1; J: TRBJ1-3; DNA: TGTGCCAGTCAGGGACAGAGCTCTGGAAACACCATATATTTT; CDR3: CASQGQSSGNTIYF
V: TRBV6-5; size: few; D: NA; J: TRBJ2-7; DNA: TGTGCCAGCAGTTACCCGGGAACCTACGAGCAGTACTTC; CDR3: CASSYPGTYEQYF
V: TRBV7-2; size: few; D: NA; J: TRBJ1-2; DNA: TGTGCCAGCAGCTCCACTAAGGCGGTGAATGGCTACACCTTC; CDR3: CASSSTKAVNGYTF